Following are 8 T cell receptor beta chains from one sample sequenced in a study of cytomegalovirus exposure and HLA in healthy donors. 60 Vbeta and 13 Jbeta primers were used in PCR. Sequenced by immunoSEQ multiplex PCR; TCRdb stores in-frame clones only, minus some. Of about 200,000 clones in the sample, 80% to 90% are singletons; the top ten hold roughly 0.33%. The sequenced material came from PBMCs. These receptor sequences come from a woman aged 25-40 years in good health and CMV-seronegative.

The chain recombines TRBV11-2 with TRBJ2-7, with TRBD2 matching over 7 bases. The CDR3 is 14 residues long. Germline CDR1 is SGHAT and CDR2 is FQNNGV. Trimming removed 1 base from V and 3 bases from J; junction bases left unmatched: 3. The CDR3 spells CASSLGSSGYEQYF. The CDR3 nucleotides read TGTGCCAGCAGCTTAGGGTCTAGCGGCTACGAGCAGTACTTC.

This clone was picked up a small number of times. CDR3 sequence: CASSNQGSSYNEQFF. The CDR3 nucleotides read TGTGCCAGCAGCAATCAGGGAAGCTCCTACAATGAGCAGTTCTTC. The V and J genes are TRBV11-2 and TRBJ2-1, with a possible D match to TRBD1 (5 bases). The CDR3 extends over 15 amino acids. V lost 5 bases to trimming and J lost 0 bases, with 11 bases between them. Per the germline V gene, CDR1 is SGHAT and CDR2 is FQNNGV.

This clone was seen once. This chain uses TRBV5-1 with TRBJ2-5; a possible D gene is TRBD2 (5 bases). The DNA end lines up better with TRBJ2-7; the J call may be wrong. The CDR3 runs 15 residues. CDR1 and CDR2 (germline): SGHRS, YFSETQ. As DNA, the CDR3 is TGCGCCAGCAGCTTGGACCCGGGGAGCTCCTACGAGCAGTACTTC. It yields the protein CASSLDPGSSYEQYF.

The sample holds one count of this clone. This chain links TRBV6-5 with TRBJ2-7, with D maybe TRBD1 (6 bases). The germline V gene encodes CDR1 MNHEY and CDR2 SVGAGI. V was pared by 2 bases and J by 1 base, with 9 bases between. This CDR3 comprises 14 residues. CDR3 DNA sequence: TGTGCCAGCAGTTACAGTCAGGGGTCCTACGAGCAGTACTTC. It codes for CASSYSQGSYEQYF.

This sequence joins TRBV13 and TRBJ2-7; TRBD2 aligns across 9 bases. The CDR3 length is 15 residues. V shed 3 bases, J shed 1 base, and the junction held 4 bases outside the gene matches. Germline V CDR1 and CDR2: PRHDT, FYEKMQ (reference sequence). The DNA for the CDR3 is TGTGCCAGCAGCTTCGCGGGGGGGCAGTCCTACGAGCAGTACTTC. Its translation: CASSFAGGQSYEQYF. The entire variable domain, with the rest obtained from reference TRBV13 and TRBJ2-7, is as follows: AAGVIQSPRHLIKEKRETATLKCYPIPRHDTVYWYQQGPGQDPQFLISFYEKMQSDKGSIPDRFSAQQFSDYHSELNMSSLELGDSALYFCASSFAGGQSYEQYFGPGTRLTVT.

The rearrangement uses TRBV6-1 and TRBJ2-3, with D perhaps matching TRBD2 (5 bases). CDR3 length: 14 residues. Trimming left V 5 bases short and J 6 bases short, with 15 bases between. Germline V gene data show CDR1 as MNHNS and CDR2 as SASEGT. The CDR3 is CASSFGSLADTQYF. The CDR3 bases are TGTGCCAGCAGTTTTGGATCATTAGCGGATACGCAGTATTTT.

This clone was picked up a small number of times. The gene calls are TRBV5-1 and TRBJ2-7, with a possible D match to TRBD2 (6 bases). Germline values: CDR1 SGHRS, CDR2 YFSETQ. Trimming pared 4 bases from V and 3 bases from J, leaving 23 bases between. The length of the CDR3 is 17 residues. The DNA of the CDR3 is TGCGCCAGCAGCACGGGGGATGGAACGGCCCTCCTCTACGAGCAGTACTTC. Translated, it gives CASSTGDGTALLYEQYF.

The rearrangement uses TRBV19 and TRBJ2-1, with 10 bases aligning to TRBD2. Germline CDR1 and CDR2: LNHDA and SQIVND (reference sequence). Unmatched junction bases numbered 24, after V lost 5 bases and J lost 8 bases. There are 20 residues in the CDR3. The CDR3: CASSPTGWGIASGGGDEQFF. CDR3 bases: TGTGCCAGTAGTCCCACGGGGTGGGGAATTGCTAGCGGGGGTGGTGATGAGCAGTTCTTC.